This passage covers 14 T cell receptor beta chains from one sample sequenced in a study of graft-versus-host responses after intestinal transplantation. Clones were sequenced by immunoSEQ multiplex PCR, and TCRdb holds only the in-frame ones, with some missing. The sample holds more than 80,000 clones; less than 90% are singletons and the top ten take roughly 0.37%. Their cognate antigens are unknown. Here the sequenced sample was unstimulated CD4+ T cells sorted from spleen or lymph node cells, taken before intestinal transplant. Receptors were obtained from a human donor who received an intestinal transplant.

The chain uses TRBV28 and TRBJ2-7; possibly TRBD1 for D (6 bases). Germline values: CDR1 MDHEN, CDR2 SYDVKM. V gave up 4 bases and J gave up 4 bases, with 20 bases separating them. The CDR3 spans 16 residues. The DNA of the CDR3 is TGTGCCAGCAGTTCACCTAACGGACAGACCGGGTACGAGCAGTACTTC. Its translation is CASSSPNGQTGYEQYF.

This clone was seen more than once but under ten times. The rearrangement uses TRBV29-1 and TRBJ2-5; possibly TRBD1 for D (6 bases). Germline V gives CDR1 SQVTM, CDR2 ANQGSEA. This CDR3 spans 11 amino acids. Trimming took 7 bases from V and 5 from J, leaving 11 bases between them. DNA of the CDR3: TGCAGCGCCCCTCAGGGGGAGACCCAGTACTTC. Its protein product is CSAPQGETQYF. Drawing the rest from reference TRBV29-1 and TRBJ2-5, the complete variable domain is SAVISQKPSRDICQRGTSLTIQCQVDSQVTMMFWYRQQPGQSLTLIATANQGSEATYESGFVIDKFPISRPNLTFSTLTVSNMSPEDSSIYLCSAPQGETQYFGPGTRLLVL.

The chain combines TRBV28 with TRBJ1-4, with 8 bases aligning to TRBD1. V was pared by 6 bases and J by 8 bases, with 8 bases of the junction left unmatched. The germline V gene encodes CDR1 MDHEN and CDR2 SYDVKM. The length of the CDR3 is 14 residues. CDR3 DNA: TGTGCCAGCAGAATCAGGGGGCAAAGGGAAAAACTGTTTTTT. Amino acids: CASRIRGQREKLFF.

The chain is built from TRBV10-1 and TRBJ2-5; 9 positions agree with TRBD1. J lost 5 bases, V lost 6 bases, and 4 bases had no gene match. Looked up from germline, CDR1 is WNHNN and CDR2 is SYGVQD (reference sequence). This CDR3 has 13 residues. In DNA, the CDR3 is TGCGCCAGCAGGGACAGGGGCGCGGAGACCCAGTACTTC. This translates into CASRDRGAETQYF.

CDR3 protein: CASSLGQGDNQPQHF. The CDR3 DNA follows: TGCGCCAGCAGCTTGGGGCAGGGTGACAATCAGCCCCAGCATTTT. This sequence joins TRBV5-1 and TRBJ1-5; a weak D match, TRBD1 (5 bases). There are 15 residues in the CDR3. Germline V gene lookup returns CDR1 SGHRS and CDR2 YFSETQ. The V gene lost 0 bases and the J gene lost 3 bases, with 10 bases spanning the gap.

This chain uses TRBV28 with TRBJ1-4, with 10 bases lining up with TRBD1. CDR1 is MDHEN and CDR2 is SYDVKM in the germline V gene. The CDR3 consists of 14 residues. V was clipped by 5 bases and J by 11 bases; unmatched bases: 8. The CDR3 DNA follows: TGTGCCAGCAGTCTCGGGACAGGGGAGGAGAAACTGTTTTTT. It is translated as CASSLGTGEEKLFF.

This sequence joins TRBV28 and TRBJ1-5; D is ambiguous. Trimming pared 1 base from V and 6 bases from J, leaving 16 bases between. Per germline, CDR1 MDHEN and CDR2 SYDVKM. The CDR3 is 16 amino acids. CDR3 DNA sequence: TGTGCCAGCAGTTTATTACAAATTAGCCGAGGTCAGCCCCAGCATTTT. It yields the protein CASSLLQISRGQPQHF.

Notes on this clone: Other DNA sequences in this specimen translate into the identical CDR3. The CDR3 nucleotides read TGTGCCAGCAGTGAAGGGGACATCCGCGCCTCACCCCTCCACTTT. Its translation: CASSEGDIRASPLHF. V gene TRBV6-1 combines with J gene TRBJ1-6; a weak D match, TRBD1 (6 bases). This CDR3 comprises 15 residues. Germline-derived CDR1 and CDR2 are MNHNS and SASEGT. V lost 1 base, J lost 10 bases, and 14 bases lay in between.

This clone has more than one count but fewer than ten. V gene TRBV19 combines with J gene TRBJ2-7, with 7 bases lining up with TRBD2. The CDR3 spans 14 residues. Unmatched junction bases numbered 3, after V lost 2 bases and J lost 2 bases. Per the germline V gene, CDR1 is LNHDA and CDR2 is SQIVND (reference sequence). As DNA, the CDR3 is TGTGCCAGTAGTATAAGGGAGGGGCCCTACGAGCAGTACTTC. Its protein is CASSIREGPYEQYF.

The chain employs TRBV7-3 and TRBJ2-1, with TRBD2 identical over 10 bases. Germline V lookup: CDR1 SGHTA, CDR2 FQGTGA. This CDR3 has 15 residues. Germline trimming cut 5 bases from V and 10 bases from J; bases unmatched to any gene: 11. CDR3 sequence reads: CASSEQAGGPGEQFF. The CDR3 region has the DNA TGTGCCAGCAGCGAACAAGCGGGGGGGCCTGGGGAGCAGTTCTTC.

As concerns this clone: A read error may produce the germline difference seen at one junction end. This rearrangement joins TRBV2 to TRBJ2-5; 8 bases fit TRBD2. There are 16 residues in the CDR3. CDR1 and CDR2 (germline): SNHLY, FYNNEI. DNA of the CDR3: TGTGCCAGCATTGAAGAACTAGCGGCCCGGTCTGGGACCCAGTACTTC. It yields the protein CASIEELAARSGTQYF.

The chain couples TRBV19 to TRBJ2-3; 8 positions match TRBD1. Trimming cost V 1 base and J 6 bases; bases outside gene matches: 0. Germline V gene sequence: CDR1 LNHDA, CDR2 SQIVND (reference sequence). This CDR3 has 13 residues. The chain's CDR3 is CASSIGDRDTQYF. The CDR3 nucleotides read TGTGCCAGTAGTATAGGGGACAGGGATACGCAGTATTTT.

The genes are TRBV10-3 and TRBJ2-7; TRBD1 might be the D (6 bases). Germline V gives CDR1 ENHRY, CDR2 SYGVKD. This CDR3 is built from 14 residues. Between the trimmed V and J ends, which lost 3 bases and 4 bases, there was a span of 13 bases. CDR3 DNA sequence: TGTGCCATCAGTGACCGACAGGCAACATACGAGCAGTACTTC. It encodes CAISDRQATYEQYF.

The chain uses TRBV9 and TRBJ1-6, with 8 bases aligning to TRBD1. Looked up from germline, CDR1 is SGDLS and CDR2 is YYNGEE. The length of the CDR3 is 15 residues. Trimming took 3 bases from V and 5 from J; bases not matched to a gene: 4. CDR3 protein: CASSAGTGHNSPLHF. The CDR3 nucleotides read TGTGCCAGCAGCGCAGGGACAGGACATAATTCACCCCTCCACTTT.